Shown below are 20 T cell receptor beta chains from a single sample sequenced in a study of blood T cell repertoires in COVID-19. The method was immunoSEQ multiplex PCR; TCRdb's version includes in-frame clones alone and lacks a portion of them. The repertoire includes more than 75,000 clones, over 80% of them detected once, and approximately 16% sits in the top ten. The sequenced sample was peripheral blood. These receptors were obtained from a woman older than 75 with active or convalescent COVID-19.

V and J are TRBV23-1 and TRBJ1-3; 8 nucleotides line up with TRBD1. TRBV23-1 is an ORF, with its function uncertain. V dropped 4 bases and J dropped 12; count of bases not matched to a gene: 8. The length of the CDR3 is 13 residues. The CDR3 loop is CASSPDRGEHIYF. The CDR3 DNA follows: TGCGCCAGCAGTCCCGACAGGGGTGAACACATATATTTT.

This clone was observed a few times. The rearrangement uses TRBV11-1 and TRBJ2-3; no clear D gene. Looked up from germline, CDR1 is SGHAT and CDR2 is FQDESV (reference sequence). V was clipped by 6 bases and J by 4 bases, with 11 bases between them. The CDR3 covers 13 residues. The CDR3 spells CASSLTYADTQYF. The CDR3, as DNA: TGTGCCAGCAGTCTCACCTACGCAGATACGCAGTATTTT.

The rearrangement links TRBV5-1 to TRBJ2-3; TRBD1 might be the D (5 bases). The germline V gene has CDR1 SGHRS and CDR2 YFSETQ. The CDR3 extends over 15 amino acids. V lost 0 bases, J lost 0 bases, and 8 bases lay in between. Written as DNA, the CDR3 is TGCGCCAGCAGCTTGGATCCAGGGAGCACAGATACGCAGTATTTT. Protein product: CASSLDPGSTDTQYF.

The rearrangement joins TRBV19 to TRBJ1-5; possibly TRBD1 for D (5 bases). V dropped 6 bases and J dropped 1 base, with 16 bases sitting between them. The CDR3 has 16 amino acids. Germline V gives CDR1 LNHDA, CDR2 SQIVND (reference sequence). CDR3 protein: CASSNNRRTSNQPQHF. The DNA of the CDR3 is TGTGCCAGTAGCAACAACAGGAGAACGAGCAATCAGCCCCAGCATTTT.

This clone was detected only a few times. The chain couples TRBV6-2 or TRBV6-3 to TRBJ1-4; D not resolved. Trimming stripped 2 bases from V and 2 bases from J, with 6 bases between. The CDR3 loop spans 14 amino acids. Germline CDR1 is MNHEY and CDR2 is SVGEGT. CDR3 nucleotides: TGTGCCAGCAGTTACCCCAGGACTAATGAAAAACTGTTTTTT. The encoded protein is CASSYPRTNEKLFF.

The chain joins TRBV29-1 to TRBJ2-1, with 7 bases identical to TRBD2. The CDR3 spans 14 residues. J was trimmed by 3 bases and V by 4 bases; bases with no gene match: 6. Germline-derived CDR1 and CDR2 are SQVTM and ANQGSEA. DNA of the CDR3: TGCAGCGTTGCGGCGCCGGGGGGCTACAATGAGCAGTTCTTC. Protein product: CSVAAPGGYNEQFF.

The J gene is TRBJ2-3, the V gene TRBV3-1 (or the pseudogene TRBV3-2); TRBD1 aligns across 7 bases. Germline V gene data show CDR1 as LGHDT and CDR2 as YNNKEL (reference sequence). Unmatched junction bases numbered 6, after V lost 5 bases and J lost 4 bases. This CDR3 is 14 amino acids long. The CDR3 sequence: CASSFGTAPDTQYF. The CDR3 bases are TGTGCCAGCAGCTTCGGGACAGCCCCAGATACGCAGTATTTT.

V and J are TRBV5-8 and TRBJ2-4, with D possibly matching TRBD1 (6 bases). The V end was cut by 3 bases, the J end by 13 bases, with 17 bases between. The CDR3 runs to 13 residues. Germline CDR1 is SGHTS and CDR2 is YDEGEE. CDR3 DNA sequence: TGTGCCAGCAGCTCGACAGGTGGTCCGAGCCAGTACTTC. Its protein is CASSSTGGPSQYF.

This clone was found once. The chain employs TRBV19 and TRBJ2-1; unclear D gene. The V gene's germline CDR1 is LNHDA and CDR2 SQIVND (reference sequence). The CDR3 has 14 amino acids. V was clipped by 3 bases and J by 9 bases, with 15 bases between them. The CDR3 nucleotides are TGTGCCAGTAGTATTAGCCAAACAATCTCTGAGCAGTTCTTC. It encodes CASSISQTISEQFF.

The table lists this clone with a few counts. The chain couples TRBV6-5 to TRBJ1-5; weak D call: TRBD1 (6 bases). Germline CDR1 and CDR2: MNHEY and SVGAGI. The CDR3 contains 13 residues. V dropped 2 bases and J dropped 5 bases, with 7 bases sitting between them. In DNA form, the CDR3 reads TGTGCCAGCAGTTACCCAGGGGATCAGCCCCAGCATTTT. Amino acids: CASSYPGDQPQHF.

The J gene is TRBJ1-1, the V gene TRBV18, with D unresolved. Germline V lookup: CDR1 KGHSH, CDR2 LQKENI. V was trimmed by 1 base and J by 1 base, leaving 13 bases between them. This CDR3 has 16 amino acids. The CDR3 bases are TGTGCCAGCTCACCACGGCGGCCGGCGTCGAACACTGAAGCTTTCTTT. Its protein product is CASSPRRPASNTEAFF.

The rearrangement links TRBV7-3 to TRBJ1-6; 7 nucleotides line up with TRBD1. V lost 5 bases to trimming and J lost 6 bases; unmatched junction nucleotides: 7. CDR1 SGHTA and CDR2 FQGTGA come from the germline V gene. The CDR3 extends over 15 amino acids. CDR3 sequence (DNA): TGTGCCAGCAGCCCGGACGGGACAGCTAATTCACCCCTCCACTTT. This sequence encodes CASSPDGTANSPLHF.

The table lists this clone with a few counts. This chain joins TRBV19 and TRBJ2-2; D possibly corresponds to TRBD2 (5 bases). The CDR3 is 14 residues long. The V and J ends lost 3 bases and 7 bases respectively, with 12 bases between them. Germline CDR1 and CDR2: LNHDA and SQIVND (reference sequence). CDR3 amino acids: CASSILLAHGELFF. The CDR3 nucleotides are TGTGCCAGTAGTATTCTCCTAGCACACGGGGAGCTGTTTTTT.

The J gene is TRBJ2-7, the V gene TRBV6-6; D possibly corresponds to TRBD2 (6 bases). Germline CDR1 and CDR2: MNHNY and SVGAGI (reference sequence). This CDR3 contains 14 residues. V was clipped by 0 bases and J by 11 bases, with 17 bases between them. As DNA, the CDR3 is TGTGCCAGCAGTTACTCGGGGGGTAGCGGACATAAGTACTTC. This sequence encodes CASSYSGGSGHKYF.

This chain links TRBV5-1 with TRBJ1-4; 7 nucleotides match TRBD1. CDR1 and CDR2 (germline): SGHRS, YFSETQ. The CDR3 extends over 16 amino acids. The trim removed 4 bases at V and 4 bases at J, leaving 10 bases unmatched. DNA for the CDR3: TGCGCCAGCAGCCTATTTCAGGGGGGAAATAATGAAAAACTGTTTTTT. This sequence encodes CASSLFQGGNNEKLFF.

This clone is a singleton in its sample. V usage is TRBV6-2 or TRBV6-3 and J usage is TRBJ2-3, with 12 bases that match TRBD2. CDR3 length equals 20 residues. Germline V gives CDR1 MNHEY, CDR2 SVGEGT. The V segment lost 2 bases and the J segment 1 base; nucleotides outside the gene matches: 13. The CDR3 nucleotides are TGTGCCAGCAGTTACCCGACCTGGACTAGCGGGAATAGGGGCACAGATACGCAGTATTTT. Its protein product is CASSYPTWTSGNRGTDTQYF.

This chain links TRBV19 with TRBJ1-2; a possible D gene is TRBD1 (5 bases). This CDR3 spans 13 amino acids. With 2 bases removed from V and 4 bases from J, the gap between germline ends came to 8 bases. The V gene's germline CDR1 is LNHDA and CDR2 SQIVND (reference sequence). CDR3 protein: CASSIQGLYGYTF. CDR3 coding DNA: TGTGCCAGTAGTATACAGGGCCTCTATGGCTACACCTTC.

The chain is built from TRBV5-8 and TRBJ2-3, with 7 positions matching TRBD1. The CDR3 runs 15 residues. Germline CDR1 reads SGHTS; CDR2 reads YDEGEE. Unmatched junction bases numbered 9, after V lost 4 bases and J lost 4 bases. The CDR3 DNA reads TGTGCCAGCAGCAAACAGGGGTTGAATGCAGATACGCAGTATTTT. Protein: CASSKQGLNADTQYF. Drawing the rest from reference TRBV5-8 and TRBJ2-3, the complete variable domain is EAGVTQSPTHLIKTRGQQATLRCSPISGHTSVYWYQQALGLGLQFLLWYDEGEERNRGNFPPRFSGRQFPNYSSELNVNALELEDSALYLCASSKQGLNADTQYFGPGTRLTVL.

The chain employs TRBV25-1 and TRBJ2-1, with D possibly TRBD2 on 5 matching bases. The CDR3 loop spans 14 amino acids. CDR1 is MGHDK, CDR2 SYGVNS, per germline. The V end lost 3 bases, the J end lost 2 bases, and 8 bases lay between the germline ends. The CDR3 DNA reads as TGTGCCAGCAGTGAGCCCGGGACCTACAATGAGCAGTTCTTC. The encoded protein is CASSEPGTYNEQFF.

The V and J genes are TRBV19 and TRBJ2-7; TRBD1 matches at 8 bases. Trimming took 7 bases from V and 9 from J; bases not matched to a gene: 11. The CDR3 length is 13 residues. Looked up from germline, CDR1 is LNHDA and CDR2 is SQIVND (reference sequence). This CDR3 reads CASTANGQGSQYF. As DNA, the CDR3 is TGTGCCAGTACCGCGAACGGACAGGGATCGCAGTACTTC.